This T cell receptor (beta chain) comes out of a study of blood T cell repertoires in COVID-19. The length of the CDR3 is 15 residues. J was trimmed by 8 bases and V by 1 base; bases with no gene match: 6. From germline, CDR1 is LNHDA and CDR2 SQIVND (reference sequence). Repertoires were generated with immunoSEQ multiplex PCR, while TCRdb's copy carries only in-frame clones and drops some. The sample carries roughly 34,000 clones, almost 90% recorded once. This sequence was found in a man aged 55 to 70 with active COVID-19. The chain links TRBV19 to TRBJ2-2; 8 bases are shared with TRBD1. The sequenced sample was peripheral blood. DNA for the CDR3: TGTGCCAGTAGTATAGGGACAGGGTTCCCAGGGGAGCTGTTTTTT. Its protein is CASSIGTGFPGELFF.